These T cell receptor beta chains were read from a single sample in a study of T cell responses to AZD1222 COVID-19 vaccine. Data came from immunoSEQ multiplex PCR; TCRdb stores just in-frame clones and leaves some out. The sample has 200,000 or so clones; around 87% are singletons. The sequencing here drew on peripheral blood, taken on day 0 of MenACWY control vaccination. The receptors derive from an adult in good health. The CDR3 runs from the conserved cysteine through the conserved F or W. The order of the fields is D gene, V gene, clone size, J gene, CDR3 protein, CDR3 DNA. D genes are given only for firm matches. Clone size is stated in some rows and not others, as once, few, many or a class when expanded.

>TRBD1|TRBV29-1|once|TRBJ2-7
CSVQGQGYYEQYF
TGCAGCGTTCAGGGACAGGGGTACTACGAGCAGTACTTC
>NA|TRBV6-2/TRBV6-3|NA|TRBJ2-7
CASSYRGPKRFSYEQYF
TGTGCCAGCAGTTACCGAGGCCCTAAGCGGTTCTCCTACGAGCAGTACTTC
>NA|TRBV10-3|NA|TRBJ1-2
CAISSARTYYGYTF
TGTGCCATCAGTTCGGCCAGGACCTACTATGGCTACACCTTC
>TRBD2|TRBV29-1|NA|TRBJ2-7
CSVEVLAGGLTSYEQYF
TGCAGCGTTGAGGTACTAGCGGGGGGACTAACCTCCTACGAGCAGTACTTC
>TRBD2|TRBV5-6|few|TRBJ2-3
CASSFGQGLDTQYF
TGTGCCAGCAGCTTCGGGCAGGGACTAGACACGCAGTATTTT
>NA|TRBV3-1/TRBV3-2|NA|TRBJ1-5
CASSQGGPGLDQPQHF
TGTGCCAGCAGCCAAGGGGGCCCTGGTCTCGATCAGCCCCAGCATTTT
>TRBD1|TRBV28|NA|TRBJ1-5
CASSFERGRTGSNQPQHF
TGTGCCAGCAGTTTTGAGAGGGGGCGGACAGGCAGCAATCAGCCCCAGCATTTT
>NA|TRBV6-2/TRBV6-3|once|TRBJ2-3
CASSYSGVDTQYF
TGTGCCAGCAGTTACTCTGGGGTAGATACGCAGTATTTT
>NA|TRBV9|NA|TRBJ1-1
CASSVEGSLNTEAFF
TGTGCCAGCAGCGTAGAGGGGTCCTTGAACACTGAAGCTTTCTTT
>TRBD1|TRBV11-2|NA|TRBJ2-5
CASSLFPGGTQETQYF
TGTGCCAGCAGCTTATTCCCAGGGGGAACCCAAGAGACCCAGTACTTC
>NA|TRBV7-8|NA|TRBJ1-4
CASSLSGATNEKLFF
TGTGCCAGCAGCTTATCGGGCGCAACTAATGAAAAACTGTTTTTT
>TRBD1|TRBV4-1|few|TRBJ1-2
CASSQGDRAPNYGYTF
TGCGCCAGCAGCCAAGGGGACAGGGCCCCAAACTATGGCTACACCTTC
>NA|TRBV6-5|once|TRBJ2-7
CASSRVGHEQYF
TGTGCCAGCAGTCGAGTAGGTCACGAGCAGTACTTC
>TRBD2|TRBV5-6|NA|TRBJ2-5
CASSLLSGGVPETQYF
TGTGCCAGCAGCTTATTGAGCGGGGGGGTCCCAGAGACCCAGTACTTC
>NA|TRBV5-6|NA|TRBJ1-1
CASSPTLNTEAFF
TGTGCCAGCAGCCCGACACTGAACACTGAAGCTTTCTTT
>TRBD1|TRBV28|NA|TRBJ1-2
CASSMQTGTGLGYGYTF
TGTGCCAGCAGCATGCAAACCGGGACAGGGCTGGGGTATGGCTACACCTTC
>NA|TRBV19|NA|TRBJ1-1
CASSERRGAEAFF
TGTGCCAGTAGTGAACGACGCGGGGCTGAAGCTTTCTTT
>NA|TRBV28|once|TRBJ2-1
CASSHGGTGAPGYEQFF
TGTGCCAGCAGCCATGGGGGAACGGGGGCCCCGGGTTATGAGCAGTTCTTC
>TRBD2|TRBV7-9|NA|TRBJ2-3
CASSSPLAGDYTDTQYF
TGTGCCAGCAGCTCACCCCTAGCGGGAGACTACACAGATACGCAGTATTTT
>NA|TRBV5-4|NA|TRBJ1-6
CAGRHDNSPLHF
TGTGCCGGACGACACGATAATTCACCCCTCCACTTT
>NA|TRBV13|NA|TRBJ2-7
CASSLYPDTYEQYF
TGTGCCAGCAGCTTATACCCTGATACCTACGAGCAGTACTTC
>NA|TRBV6-1|many|TRBJ1-1
CASSEAPVGNTEAFF
TGTGCCAGCAGTGAAGCGCCGGTGGGGAACACTGAAGCTTTCTTT
>NA|TRBV5-1|NA|TRBJ1-2
CASNFDGNYGYTF
TGCGCCAGCAACTTCGACGGTAACTATGGCTACACCTTC
>NA|TRBV6-5|once|TRBJ1-1
CASSYLAGPKAEAFF
TGTGCCAGCAGTTACCTTGCCGGTCCCAAGGCTGAAGCTTTCTTT
>NA|TRBV6-5|once|TRBJ1-2
CASSNGGYGYTF
TGTGCCAGCAGTAACGGGGGCTATGGCTACACCTTC
>NA|TRBV7-3|NA|TRBJ1-1
CASSQGGTPTEAFF
TGTGCCAGCAGCCAGGGTGGGACTCCTACTGAAGCTTTCTTT
>NA|TRBV2|NA|TRBJ2-7
CASQPGGGYRYEQYF
TGTGCCAGCCAACCAGGGGGGGGGTATCGCTACGAGCAGTACTTC
>NA|TRBV28|NA|TRBJ2-7
CASHRFSTSSYEQYF
TGTGCCAGCCACCGGTTCTCGACTAGCTCCTACGAGCAGTACTTC
>TRBD1|TRBV10-3|NA|TRBJ1-1
CAIRVQGASEAFF
TGTGCCATCAGGGTCCAGGGGGCAAGTGAAGCTTTCTTT
>NA|TRBV20-1|NA|TRBJ2-5
CSASGQKQETQYF
TGCAGTGCTAGTGGGCAGAAGCAAGAGACCCAGTACTTC
>TRBD2|TRBV19|NA|TRBJ2-5
CASSTTSGGQETQYF
TGTGCCAGTAGTACGACTAGCGGGGGGCAAGAGACCCAGTACTTC
>NA|TRBV29-1|NA|TRBJ2-1
CSVLSDYEQFF
TGCAGCGTACTATCGGACTATGAGCAGTTCTTC
>NA|TRBV7-9|few|TRBJ2-7
CASSLGRKPYEQYF
TGTGCCAGCAGCTTGGGCAGAAAACCCTACGAGCAGTACTTC
>NA|TRBV6-4|NA|TRBJ2-2
CASRTGTDTGELFF
TGTGCCAGCAGAACGGGAACGGACACCGGGGAGCTGTTTTTT
>NA|TRBV7-8|NA|TRBJ2-7
CASSKRWGNYEQYF
TGTGCCAGCAGCAAAAGATGGGGCAACTACGAGCAGTACTTC
>TRBD1|TRBV4-3|NA|TRBJ2-5
CASSQQGAMEETQYF
TGCGCCAGCAGCCAACAGGGGGCTATGGAAGAGACCCAGTACTTC
>TRBD2|TRBV28|NA|TRBJ2-1
CASSRGLAGGGEQFF
TGTGCCAGCAGTCGGGGACTAGCGGGAGGGGGTGAGCAGTTCTTC
>NA|TRBV4-3|NA|TRBJ1-4
CASSLVISNEKLFF
TGCGCCAGCAGCTTAGTTATTTCTAATGAAAAACTGTTTTTT
>NA|TRBV6-5|NA|TRBJ1-2
CASSRTSTVYGYTF
TGTGCCAGCAGCCGCACTTCGACAGTCTATGGCTACACCTTC
>NA|TRBV5-1|NA|TRBJ1-1
CASSLVGDWYTEAFF
TGCGCCAGCAGCTTGGTTGGGGACTGGTACACTGAAGCTTTCTTT
>TRBD1|TRBV19|NA|TRBJ2-7
CASTAGTGPSYEQYF
TGTGCCAGTACCGCCGGGACAGGGCCCTCCTACGAGCAGTACTTC
>NA|TRBV9|NA|TRBJ2-7
CASSQGSGPNYEQYF
TGTGCCAGCAGCCAAGGGTCGGGGCCCAACTACGAGCAGTACTTC
>TRBD1|TRBV6-5|NA|TRBJ2-5
CASNQQGSELETQYF
TGTGCCAGCAACCAACAGGGGAGTGAGTTAGAGACCCAGTACTTC
>NA|TRBV28|NA|TRBJ1-2
CASSLNGQISYTF
TGTGCCAGCAGTTTAAACGGACAGATTAGCTACACCTTC
>NA|TRBV15|NA|TRBJ1-2
CATSSSNGVYDGYTF
TGTGCCACCAGCAGTTCTAACGGGGTGTACGATGGCTACACCTTC